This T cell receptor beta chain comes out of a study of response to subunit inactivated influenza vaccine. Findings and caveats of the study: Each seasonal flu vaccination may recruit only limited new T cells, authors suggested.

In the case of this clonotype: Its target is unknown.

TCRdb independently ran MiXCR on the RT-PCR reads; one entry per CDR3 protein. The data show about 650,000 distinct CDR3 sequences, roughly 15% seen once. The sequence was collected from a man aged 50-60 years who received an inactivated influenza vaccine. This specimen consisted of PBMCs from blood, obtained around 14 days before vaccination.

CDR3 region: CASSVVGVAGAPSYNEQFF. In DNA form, the CDR3 reads TGTGCCAGCAGCGTAGTAGGGGTAGCGGGGGCCCCCTCCTACAATGAGCAGTTCTTC. The chain links TRBV9 to TRBJ2-1; 9 bases align to TRBD2. This CDR3 spans 19 amino acids. Germline trimming cut 0 bases from V and 0 bases from J; bases unmatched to any gene: 10. CDR1 and CDR2 (germline): SGDLS, YYNGEE.